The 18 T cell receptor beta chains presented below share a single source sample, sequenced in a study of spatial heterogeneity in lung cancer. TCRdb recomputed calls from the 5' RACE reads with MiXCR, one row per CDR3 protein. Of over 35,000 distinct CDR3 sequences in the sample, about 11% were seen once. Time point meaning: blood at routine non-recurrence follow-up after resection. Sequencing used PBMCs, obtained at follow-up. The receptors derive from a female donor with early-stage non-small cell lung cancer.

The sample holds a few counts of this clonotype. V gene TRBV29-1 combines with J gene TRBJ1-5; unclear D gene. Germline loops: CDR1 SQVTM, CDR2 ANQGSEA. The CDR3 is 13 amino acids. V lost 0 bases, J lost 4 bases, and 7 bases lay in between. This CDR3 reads CSVEDILNQPQHF. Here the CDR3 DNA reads TGCAGCGTTGAAGATATCCTTAATCAGCCCCAGCATTTT.

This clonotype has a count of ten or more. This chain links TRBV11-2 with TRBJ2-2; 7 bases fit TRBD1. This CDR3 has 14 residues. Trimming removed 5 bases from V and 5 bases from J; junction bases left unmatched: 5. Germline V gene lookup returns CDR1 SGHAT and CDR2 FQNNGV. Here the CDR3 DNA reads TGTGCCAGCAGCCGCCAGACAGGGACCGGGGAGCTGTTTTTT. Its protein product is CASSRQTGTGELFF. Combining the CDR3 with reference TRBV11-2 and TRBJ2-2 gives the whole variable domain EAGVAQSPRYKIIEKRQSVAFWCNPISGHATLYWYQQILGQGPKLLIQFQNNGVVDDSQLPKDRFSAERLKGVDSTLKIQPAKLEDSAVYLCASSRQTGTGELFFGEGSRLTVL.

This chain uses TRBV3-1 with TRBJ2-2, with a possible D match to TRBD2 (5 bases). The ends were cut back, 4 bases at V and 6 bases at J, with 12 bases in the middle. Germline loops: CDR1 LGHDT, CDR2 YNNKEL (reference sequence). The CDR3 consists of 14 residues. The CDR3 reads CASSPSSSPGELFF. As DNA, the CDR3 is TGTGCCAGCAGCCCTAGCAGCAGTCCCGGGGAGCTGTTTTTT.

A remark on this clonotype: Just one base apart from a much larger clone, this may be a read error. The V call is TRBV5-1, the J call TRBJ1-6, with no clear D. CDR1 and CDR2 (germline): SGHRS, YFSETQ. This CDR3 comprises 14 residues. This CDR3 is CTSSLGNYNSPLHF. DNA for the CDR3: TGCACCAGCAGCCTCGGAAACTATAATTCACCCCTCCACTTT.

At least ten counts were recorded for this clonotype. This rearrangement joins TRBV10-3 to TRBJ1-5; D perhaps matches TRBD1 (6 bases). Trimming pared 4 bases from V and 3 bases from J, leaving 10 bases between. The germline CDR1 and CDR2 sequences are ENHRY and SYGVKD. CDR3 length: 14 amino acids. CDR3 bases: TGTGCCATCAGTGGGACAGACCACAATCAGCCCCAGCATTTT. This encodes CAISGTDHNQPQHF.

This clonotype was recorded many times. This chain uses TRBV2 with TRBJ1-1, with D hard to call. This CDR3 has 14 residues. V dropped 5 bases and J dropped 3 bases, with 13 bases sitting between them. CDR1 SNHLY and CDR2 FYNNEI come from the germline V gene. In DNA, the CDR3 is TGTGCCAGCAGTCTCAATGCCCGGGACACTGAAGCTTTCTTT. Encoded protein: CASSLNARDTEAFF.

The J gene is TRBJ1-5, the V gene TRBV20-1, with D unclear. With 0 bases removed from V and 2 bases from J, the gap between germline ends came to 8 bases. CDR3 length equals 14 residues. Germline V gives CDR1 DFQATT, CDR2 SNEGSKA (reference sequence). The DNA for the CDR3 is TGCAGTGCTAGAGATGGGGAGCGCAATCAGCCCCAGCATTTT. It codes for CSARDGERNQPQHF.

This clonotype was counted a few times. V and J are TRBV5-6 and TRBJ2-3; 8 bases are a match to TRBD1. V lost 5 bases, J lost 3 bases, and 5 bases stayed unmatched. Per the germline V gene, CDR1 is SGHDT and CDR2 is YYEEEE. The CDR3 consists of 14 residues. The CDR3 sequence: CASRETGDTDTQYF. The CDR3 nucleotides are TGTGCCAGCAGAGAGACAGGGGATACAGATACGCAGTATTTT.

CDR3: CASSRLEGARDTEAFF. The CDR3 bases are TGTGCCAGCAGCCGATTAGAGGGGGCGCGAGACACTGAAGCTTTCTTT. The chain uses TRBV7-8 and TRBJ1-1, with TRBD1 matching over 7 bases. Unmatched junction bases numbered 12, after V lost 5 bases and J lost 3 bases. This CDR3 contains 16 residues. Germline V CDR1 and CDR2: SGHVS, FQNEAQ.

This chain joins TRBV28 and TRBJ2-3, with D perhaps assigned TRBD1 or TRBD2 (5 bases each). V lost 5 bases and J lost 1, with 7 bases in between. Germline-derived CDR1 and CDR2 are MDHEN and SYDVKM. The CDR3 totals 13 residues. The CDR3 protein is CASSGDGTDTQYF. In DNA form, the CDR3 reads TGTGCCAGCAGTGGGGACGGCACAGATACGCAGTATTTT.

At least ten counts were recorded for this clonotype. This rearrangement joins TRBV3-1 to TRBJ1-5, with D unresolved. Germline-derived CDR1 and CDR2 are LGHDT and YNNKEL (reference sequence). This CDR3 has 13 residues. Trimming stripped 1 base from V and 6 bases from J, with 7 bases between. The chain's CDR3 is CASSQGAAQPQHF. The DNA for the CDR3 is TGTGCCAGCAGCCAAGGAGCCGCTCAGCCCCAGCATTTT. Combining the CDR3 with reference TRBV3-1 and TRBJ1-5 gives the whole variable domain DTAVSQTPKYLVTQMGNDKSIKCEQNLGHDTMYWYKQDSKKFLKIMFSYNNKELIINETVPNRFSPKSPDKAHLNLHINSLELGDSAVYFCASSQGAAQPQHFGDGTRLSIL.

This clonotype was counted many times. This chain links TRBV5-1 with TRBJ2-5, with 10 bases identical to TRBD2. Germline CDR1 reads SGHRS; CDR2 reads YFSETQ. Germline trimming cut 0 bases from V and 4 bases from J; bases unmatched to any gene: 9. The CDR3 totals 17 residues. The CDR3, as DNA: TGCGCCAGCAGCTTGGAGGCTAGCGGGGGTCCAAGAGAGACCCAGTACTTC. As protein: CASSLEASGGPRETQYF.

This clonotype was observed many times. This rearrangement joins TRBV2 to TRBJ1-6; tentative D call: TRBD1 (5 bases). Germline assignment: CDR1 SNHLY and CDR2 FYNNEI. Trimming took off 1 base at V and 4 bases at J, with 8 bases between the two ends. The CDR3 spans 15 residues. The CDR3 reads CASSEGQHYNSPLHF. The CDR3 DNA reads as TGTGCCAGCAGTGAAGGACAGCATTATAATTCACCCCTCCACTTT. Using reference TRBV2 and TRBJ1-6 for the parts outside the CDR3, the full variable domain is EPEVTQTPSHQVTQMGQEVILRCVPISNHLYFYWYRQILGQKVEFLVSFYNNEISEKSEIFDDQFSVERPDGSNFTLKIRSTKLEDSAMYFCASSEGQHYNSPLHFGNGTRLTVT.

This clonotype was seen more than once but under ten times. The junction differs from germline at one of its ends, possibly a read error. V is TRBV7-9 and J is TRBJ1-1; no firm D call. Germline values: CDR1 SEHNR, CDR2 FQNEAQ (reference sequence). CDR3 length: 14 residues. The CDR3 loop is CVSSLGQLNTEAFF. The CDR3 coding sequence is TGTGTCAGCAGCTTGGGTCAGCTGAACACTGAAGCTTTCTTT.

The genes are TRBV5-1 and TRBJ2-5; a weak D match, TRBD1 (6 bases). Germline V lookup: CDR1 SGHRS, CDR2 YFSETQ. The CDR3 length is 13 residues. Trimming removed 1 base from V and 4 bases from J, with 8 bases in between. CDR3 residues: CASSLTGLETQYF. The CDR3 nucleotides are TGCGCCAGCAGCTTGACAGGGTTAGAGACCCAGTACTTC.

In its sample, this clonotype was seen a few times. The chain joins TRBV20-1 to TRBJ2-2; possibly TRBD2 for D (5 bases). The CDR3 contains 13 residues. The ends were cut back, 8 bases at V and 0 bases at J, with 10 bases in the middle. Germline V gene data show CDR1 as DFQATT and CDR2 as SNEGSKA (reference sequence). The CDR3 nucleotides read TGCAGTCTGGCGGGCTCGAACACCGGGGAGCTGTTTTTT. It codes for CSLAGSNTGELFF.

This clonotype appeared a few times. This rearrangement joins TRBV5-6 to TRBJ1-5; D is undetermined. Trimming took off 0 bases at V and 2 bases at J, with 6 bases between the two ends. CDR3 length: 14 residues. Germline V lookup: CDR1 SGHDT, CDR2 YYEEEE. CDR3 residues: CASSLVAGNQPQHF. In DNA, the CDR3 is TGTGCCAGCAGCTTGGTCGCCGGCAATCAGCCCCAGCATTTT.

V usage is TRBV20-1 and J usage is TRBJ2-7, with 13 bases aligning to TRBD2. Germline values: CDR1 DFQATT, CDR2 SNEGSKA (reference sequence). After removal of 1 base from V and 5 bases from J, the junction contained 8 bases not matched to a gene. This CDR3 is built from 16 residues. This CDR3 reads CSARVLRLAGGDEQYF. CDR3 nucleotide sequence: TGCAGTGCTAGAGTTTTACGACTAGCGGGGGGTGACGAGCAGTACTTC.